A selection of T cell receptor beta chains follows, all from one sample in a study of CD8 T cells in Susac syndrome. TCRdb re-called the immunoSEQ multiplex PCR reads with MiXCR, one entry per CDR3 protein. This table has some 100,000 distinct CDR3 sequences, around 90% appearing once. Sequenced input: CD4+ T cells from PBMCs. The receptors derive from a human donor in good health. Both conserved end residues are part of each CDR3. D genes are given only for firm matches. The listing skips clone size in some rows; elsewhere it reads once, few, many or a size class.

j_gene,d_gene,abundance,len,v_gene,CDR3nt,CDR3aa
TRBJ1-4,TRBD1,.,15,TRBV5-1,TGCGCCAGCAGCACCGGACAGGGGGCTAGTGAAAAACTGTTTTTT,CASSTGQGASEKLFF
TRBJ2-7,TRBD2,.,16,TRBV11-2,TGTGCCAGCAGCTTAGATAGGGTACTAGCGGGAGGCGAGCAGTACTTC,CASSLDRVLAGGEQYF
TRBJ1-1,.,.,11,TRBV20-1,TGCAGTGCTCCCGCGCTTACTGAAGCTTTCTTT,CSAPALTEAFF
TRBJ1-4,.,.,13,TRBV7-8,TGTGCCAGCAGCTCGACAAGTCAGGAAGAACTGTTTTTT,CASSSTSQEELFF
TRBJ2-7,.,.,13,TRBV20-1,TGCAGGCCCTCAGGGGAGGCCGGGTACGAGCAGTACTTC,CRPSGEAGYEQYF
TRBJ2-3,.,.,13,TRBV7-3,TGTGCCAGCAGCGTGGGGTATGGAGATACGCAGTATTTT,CASSVGYGDTQYF
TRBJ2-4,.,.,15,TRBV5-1,TGCGCCAGCAGCTTGGCGGGGGCGGCCAAAAACATTCAGTACTTC,CASSLAGAAKNIQYF
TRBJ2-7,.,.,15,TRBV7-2,TGTGCCAGCAGCTTAGAGGCAGGTGAAGCCTACGAGCAGTACTTC,CASSLEAGEAYEQYF
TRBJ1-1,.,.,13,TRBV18,TGTGCCAGCTCACCCGACATGAACACTGAAGCTTTCTTT,CASSPDMNTEAFF
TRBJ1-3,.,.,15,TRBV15,TGTGCCACCAGCAGAGAAGATCGAACTGGAAACACCATATATTTT,CATSREDRTGNTIYF
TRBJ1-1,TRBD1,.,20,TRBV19,TGTGCCAGTAGTGGGGCTCGGACAGGGAATGGGGCCAGGATGAACACTGAAGCTTTCTTT,CASSGARTGNGARMNTEAFF
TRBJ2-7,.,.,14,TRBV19,TGTGCCACCGGAATTTTCAGAAGCTCCTACGAGCAGTACTTC,CATGIFRSSYEQYF
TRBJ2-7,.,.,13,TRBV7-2,TGTGCCAGCAGCTCCGCCCAAACCTACGAGCAGTACTTC,CASSSAQTYEQYF
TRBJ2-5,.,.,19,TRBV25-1,TGTGCCAGCAGTGAAACCCCCCGGGGCACAGGGCTGGCCAGAGAGACCCAGTACTTC,CASSETPRGTGLARETQYF
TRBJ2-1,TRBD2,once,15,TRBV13,TGTGCCAGCACCGCTCGACTAGCGGGTTACAATGAGCAGTTCTTC,CASTARLAGYNEQFF
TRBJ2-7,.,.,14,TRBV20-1,TGCAGTGCCCTAGTTAGGGAGAAGAGGTACGAGCAGTACTTC,CSALVREKRYEQYF
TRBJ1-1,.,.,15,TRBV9,TGTGCCAGCAGCGTTCTGGGGGGGTTGAACACTGAAGCTTTCTTT,CASSVLGGLNTEAFF
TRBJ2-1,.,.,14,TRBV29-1,TGCAGCGTTATGGGGGCCCTCTCCTACAATGAGCAGTTCTTC,CSVMGALSYNEQFF
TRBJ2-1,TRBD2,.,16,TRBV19,TGTGCCAGTAGTTCATGGGGGAGGGCCATCGGATATGAGCAGTTCTTC,CASSSWGRAIGYEQFF
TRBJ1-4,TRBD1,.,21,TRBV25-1,TGTGCCAGCAGTGTACACCCTCCCGGGACAGGGAACTCTAAGACTAATGAAAAACTGTTTTTT,CASSVHPPGTGNSKTNEKLFF
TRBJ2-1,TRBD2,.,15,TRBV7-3,TGTGCCAGCAGCCCGGGACTAGCGAGTCTCAATGAGCAGTTCTTC,CASSPGLASLNEQFF
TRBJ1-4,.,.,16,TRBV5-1,TGCGCCAGCAGTTCCGAAGTGGGGCGCACTAATGAAAAACTGTTTTTT,CASSSEVGRTNEKLFF
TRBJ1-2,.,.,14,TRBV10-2,TGCGCCAGCAGTGAGTCGACAGGAAGGAGTGGCTACACCTTC,CASSESTGRSGYTF
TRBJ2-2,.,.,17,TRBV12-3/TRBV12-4,TGTGCCAGCAACCGAAAAATAACCGGGCCGAACACCGGGGAGCTGTTTTTT,CASNRKITGPNTGELFF
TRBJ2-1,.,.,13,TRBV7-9,TGTGCCAGCTCTCGGGGGAGCTACAATGAGCAGTTCTTC,CASSRGSYNEQFF
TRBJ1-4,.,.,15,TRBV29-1,TGCAGCGTTGCCCTGATTGAAGAGGCAAGTGAAAAACTGTTTTTT,CSVALIEEASEKLFF
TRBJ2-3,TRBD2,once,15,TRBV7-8,TGTGCCAGCAGCTTGGCTAGCGGGACGTTGGATACGCAGTATTTT,CASSLASGTLDTQYF
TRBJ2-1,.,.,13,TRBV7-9,TGTGCCAGTTTATGGGGGGCGGGGAATGAGCAGTTCTTC,CASLWGAGNEQFF
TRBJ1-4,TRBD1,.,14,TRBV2,TGTGCCACGCAGACAGGGGTCTACGGTGAAAAACTGTTTTTT,CATQTGVYGEKLFF